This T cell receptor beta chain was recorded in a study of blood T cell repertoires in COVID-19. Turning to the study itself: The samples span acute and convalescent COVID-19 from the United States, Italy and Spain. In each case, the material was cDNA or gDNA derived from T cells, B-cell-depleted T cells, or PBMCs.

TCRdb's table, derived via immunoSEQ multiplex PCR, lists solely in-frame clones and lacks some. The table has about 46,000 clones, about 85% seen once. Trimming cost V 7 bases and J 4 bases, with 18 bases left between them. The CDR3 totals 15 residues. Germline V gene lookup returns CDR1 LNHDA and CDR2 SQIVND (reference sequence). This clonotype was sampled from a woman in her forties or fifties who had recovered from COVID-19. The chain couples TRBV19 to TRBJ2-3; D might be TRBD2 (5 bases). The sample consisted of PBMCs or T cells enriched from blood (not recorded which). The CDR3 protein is CASMGGLGLSDTQYF. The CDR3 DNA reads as TGTGCCAGTATGGGCGGGTTGGGTCTGTCAGATACGCAGTATTTT.